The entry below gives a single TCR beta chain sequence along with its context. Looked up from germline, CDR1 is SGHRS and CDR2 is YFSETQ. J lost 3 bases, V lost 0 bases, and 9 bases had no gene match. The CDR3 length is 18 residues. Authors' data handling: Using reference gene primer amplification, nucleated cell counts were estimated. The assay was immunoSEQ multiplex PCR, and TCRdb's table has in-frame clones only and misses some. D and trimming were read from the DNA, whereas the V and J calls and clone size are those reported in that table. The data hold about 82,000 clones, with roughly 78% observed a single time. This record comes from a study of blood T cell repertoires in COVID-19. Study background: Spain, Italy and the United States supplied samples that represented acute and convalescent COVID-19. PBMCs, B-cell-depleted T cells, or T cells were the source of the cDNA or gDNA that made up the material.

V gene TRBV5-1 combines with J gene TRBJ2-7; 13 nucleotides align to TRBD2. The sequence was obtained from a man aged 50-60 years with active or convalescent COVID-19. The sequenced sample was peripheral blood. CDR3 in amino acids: CASSLATSGGINFYEQYV. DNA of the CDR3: TGCGCCAGCAGCTTGGCGACTAGCGGGGGGATTAATTTCTACGAGCAGTACGTC.